Following are 13 T cell receptor beta chains from one sample sequenced in a study of blood T cell repertoires in COVID-19. Only in-frame clones appear in the TCRdb table, and some are missing; sequencing was by immunoSEQ multiplex PCR. The sample lists fewer than 200,000 clones, around 80% seen once, with approximately 12% in the top ten. Sequencing used PBMCs or T cells enriched from blood (not recorded which). The receptors here all came from a man between 45 and 60 years old who had recovered from COVID-19.

The V call is TRBV3-1 (or the pseudogene TRBV3-2), the J call TRBJ1-2; D is perhaps TRBD1 (5 bases). The germline V and J ends were trimmed by 0 bases and 5 bases, with 13 bases remaining between them. The CDR3 totals 15 residues. Germline V lookup: CDR1 LGHDT, CDR2 YNNKEL (reference sequence). Here the CDR3 DNA reads TGTGCCAGCAGCCAAGATGGGGGGGGTTCATATGGCTACACCTTC. Protein product: CASSQDGGGSYGYTF.

This chain uses TRBV25-1 with TRBJ1-1; no definite D call. V was cut by 4 bases and J by 6 bases, with 9 bases left in between. The CDR3 sequence is 12 residues long. Germline V CDR1 and CDR2: MGHDK, SYGVNS. The CDR3 sequence is CASSGTSSEAFF. The CDR3 bases are TGTGCCAGCAGTGGAACAAGTTCTGAAGCTTTCTTT.

This chain connects TRBV3-1 (or the pseudogene TRBV3-2) to TRBJ1-5, with TRBD1 matching over 8 bases. Germline CDR1 reads LGHDT; CDR2 reads YNNKEL (reference sequence). The V and J ends lost 5 bases and 9 bases, in that order; junction bases with no gene match: 6. The CDR3 covers 13 residues. CDR3 loop: CASSSGGERPQHF. The DNA of the CDR3 is TGTGCCAGCAGCTCAGGGGGCGAGAGGCCCCAGCATTTT.

This clone showed up just once. The chain is built from TRBV10-3 and TRBJ2-7, with 9 nucleotides matching TRBD1. Per the germline V gene, CDR1 is ENHRY and CDR2 is SYGVKD. The CDR3 is 13 residues long. The ends lost 11 bases at V and 4 bases at J; junction bases unmatched: 9. Written as DNA, the CDR3 is TGTGCCGTCTCCGGGACAGGGCGGTACGAGCAGTACTTC. It codes for CAVSGTGRYEQYF.

A single count supports this clone. The chain has TRBV10-2 and TRBJ2-7; the match to TRBD2 covers 8 bases. V shed 8 bases and J 6 bases; nucleotides not matched to a gene: 12. The CDR3 totals 14 residues. In germline, CDR1 is WSHSY, CDR2 SAAADI. The CDR3 spells CASASRGGAVEQYF. Here the CDR3 DNA reads TGCGCCAGCGCCAGCCGGGGGGGGGCGGTCGAGCAGTACTTC.

This chain joins TRBV3-1 (or the pseudogene TRBV3-2) and TRBJ1-5, with 7 bases identical to TRBD1. The CDR3 covers 15 residues. With 3 bases clipped from V and 0 bases from J, the junction kept 2 bases outside the gene matches. The germline gives CDR1 LGHDT, CDR2 YNNKEL (reference sequence). The CDR3 DNA reads TGTGCCAGCAGCCAGGGACAGTATAGCAATCAGCCCCAGCATTTT. Translated, it gives CASSQGQYSNQPQHF.

V and J are TRBV5-6 and TRBJ1-6; no definite D call. Looked up from germline, CDR1 is SGHDT and CDR2 is YYEEEE. The CDR3 is 13 residues long. Trimming left V 0 bases short and J 7 bases short, with 5 bases between. The CDR3 DNA reads TGTGCCAGCAGCTTGGCTACCAATTCACCCCTCCACTTT. It specifies CASSLATNSPLHF.

This chain links TRBV27 with TRBJ2-3, with 7 positions matching TRBD1. Unmatched junction bases numbered 20, after V lost 6 bases and J lost 8 bases. The CDR3 has 17 residues. Germline V gene sequence: CDR1 MNHEY, CDR2 SMNVEV (reference sequence). The CDR3 region is CASREKPTGWAQGTQYF. The DNA for the CDR3 is TGTGCCAGCAGAGAAAAACCGACAGGGTGGGCACAGGGTACGCAGTATTTT.

V usage is TRBV6-2 or TRBV6-3 and J usage is TRBJ1-5, with TRBD1 matching over 7 bases. Per the germline V gene, CDR1 is MNHEY and CDR2 is SVGEGT. J lost 2 bases, V lost 6 bases, and 7 bases had no gene match. The CDR3 covers 15 residues. The CDR3, as DNA: TGTGCCAGCAGCGATGGGACAGCCGGCAATCAGCCCCAGCATTTT. Residues: CASSDGTAGNQPQHF.

J is TRBJ2-2 and V is TRBV10-1; TRBD1 might be the D (6 bases). Germline lookup yields CDR1 WNHNN and CDR2 SYGVQD (reference sequence). Trimming removed 4 bases at V and 2 bases at J, with 8 bases between. The CDR3 runs to 14 residues. CDR3 DNA sequence: TGCGCCAGCAGTGGACAGGCTAACACCGGGGAGCTGTTTTTT. This sequence encodes CASSGQANTGELFF.

V is TRBV28 and J is TRBJ1-5; D gene uncertain. The V gene's germline CDR1 is MDHEN and CDR2 SYDVKM. The ends were cut back, 2 bases at V and 6 bases at J, with 8 bases in the middle. This CDR3 has 13 residues. In DNA, the CDR3 is TGTGCCAGCAGTTTACGGGTCGGTCAGCCCCAGCATTTT. Translating it yields CASSLRVGQPQHF.

This clone was found once. The chain has TRBV6-2 or TRBV6-3 and TRBJ2-2; 7 bases are shared with TRBD2. Germline CDR1 reads MNHEY; CDR2 reads SVGEGT. This CDR3 is built from 15 residues. V lost 0 bases to trimming and J lost 5 bases; unmatched junction nucleotides: 3. CDR3 amino acids: CASSYSQGGTGELFF. The CDR3, as DNA: TGTGCCAGCAGTTACTCCCAGGGAGGGACCGGGGAGCTGTTTTTT.

The chain carries TRBV25-1 and TRBJ2-1, with TRBD2 matching over 8 bases. Germline lookup yields CDR1 MGHDK and CDR2 SYGVNS. The CDR3 is 14 residues long. With V trimmed by 2 bases and J by 4 bases, 1 base remained unmatched. The CDR3 DNA sequence: TGTGCCAGCAGTGAACCGGGGGGGTACAATGAGCAGTTCTTC. It encodes CASSEPGGYNEQFF.